The present T cell receptor beta chain was sequenced within a study of beta chain features in type 1 diabetes. Comment on this clone: What it recognizes is unknown.

Findings of the study overall: Relative to healthy donors, patients appeared to have naive, central memory and Treg TCRB repertoires that were more similar. Shortening that was moderate but significant affected the TCRB CDR3s of Type 1 diabetes patients in all four CD4+ subsets.

After removal of 4 bases from V and 3 bases from J, the junction contained 12 bases not matched to a gene. The CDR3 length is 16 residues. The germline V gene encodes CDR1 MDHEN and CDR2 SYDVKM. The isolated RNA, all of it, was reverse transcribed, so expressed TCRB transcripts were what got sequenced. Using immunoSEQ multiplex PCR, the repertoire was profiled, and TCRdb retains in-frame clones only, with some absent. Among 600,000 or so clones listed, roughly an eighth were seen once. Input material: naive CD4+ T cells from blood. This chain uses TRBV28 with TRBJ2-7; 7 bases are a match to TRBD2. The sequence came from a man aged 18-30 years with type 1 diabetes. The CDR3 loop reads CASSSRASGRFYEQYF. In DNA, the CDR3 is TGTGCCAGCAGTTCCCGGGCTAGCGGAAGATTCTACGAGCAGTACTTC.